Following are 2 T cell receptor beta chains from one sample sequenced in a study of T-cell reconstitution after alpha-beta-depleted transplantation in children. TCRbeta library preparation incorporated unique molecular identifiers. Using its own MiXCR run on the PCR reads, TCRdb lists one record per CDR3 protein. The sample holds about 400,000 distinct CDR3 sequences, approximately 12% seen once. This material consisted of PBMCs, taken from the stem cell graft. All receptors derive from a human donor who donated a stem cell graft to a child with Fanconi anemia.

As regards this clonotype: A clone one base away is much larger, so this may be a read error. The conserved closing phenylalanine or tryptophan is absent in this CDR3, likely reflecting a read error. The chain carries TRBV5-1 and TRBJ2-4, with TRBD1 identical over 9 bases. The CDR3 extends over 13 amino acids. The V segment lost 2 bases and the J segment 8 bases; nucleotides outside the gene matches: 2. Germline CDR1 and CDR2: SGHRS and YFSETQ. CDR3 nucleotides: TGCGCCAGCAGCTTACAGGGGGCGGACATTCAGTACTGC. This codes for CASSLQGADIQYC.

The V gene is TRBV5-1, the J gene TRBJ2-5, with 10 positions matching TRBD2. Germline V lookup: CDR1 SGHRS, CDR2 YFSETQ. With 1 base clipped from V and 4 bases from J, the junction kept 10 bases outside the gene matches. The length of the CDR3 is 17 residues. CDR3 amino acids: CASSLPPSGRATETQYF. In DNA, the CDR3 is TGCGCCAGCAGCTTGCCCCCCAGCGGGAGGGCAACAGAGACCCAGTACTTC. Full variable domain (rest looked up from reference TRBV5-1 and TRBJ2-5): KAGVTQTPRYLIKTRGQQVTLSCSPISGHRSVSWYQQTPGQGLQFLFEYFSETQRNKGNFPGRFSGRQFSNSRSEMNVSTLELGDSALYLCASSLPPSGRATETQYFGPGTRLLVL.